A selection of T cell receptor beta chains follows, all from one sample in a study of T cell changes during pregnancy in multiple sclerosis. Sequenced by immunoSEQ multiplex PCR; TCRdb stores in-frame clones only, minus some. Here the sample spans some 74,000 clones, around 94% being singletons. The sample was peripheral blood, taken before pregnancy. The receptors here all came from a female donor with multiple sclerosis, enrolled in a pregnancy study. Each CDR3 is given with its conserved first and last residue. The order of the fields is D gene, J gene, clone size, V gene, CDR3 DNA, CDR3 protein. D genes are given only for firm matches. The size of a clone is reported for some rows only, either as once, few or many, or as a class for expanded clones.

d_call: .; j_call: TRBJ2-3; clone_size: .; v_call: TRBV5-4; cdr3_nt: TGTGCCGGATCAAACCCGAAGGGGATAGATACGCAGTATTTT; cdr3_aa: CAGSNPKGIDTQYF
d_call: .; j_call: TRBJ1-2; clone_size: .; v_call: TRBV19; cdr3_nt: TGTGCCAGTAGTCCCCGGGGGGTAAGGCTTGGCTACACCTTC; cdr3_aa: CASSPRGVRLGYTF
d_call: .; j_call: TRBJ2-2; clone_size: .; v_call: TRBV5-1; cdr3_nt: TGCGCCAGCAGCTTGGTAGGGAGCACCGGGGAGCTGTTTTTT; cdr3_aa: CASSLVGSTGELFF
d_call: TRBD2; j_call: TRBJ2-1; clone_size: .; v_call: TRBV14; cdr3_nt: TGTGCCAGCAGCCAAGGGGGGGGAGTGGAGCAGTTCTTC; cdr3_aa: CASSQGGGVEQFF
d_call: TRBD2; j_call: TRBJ2-2; clone_size: .; v_call: TRBV4-1; cdr3_nt: TGCGCCAGCAGCCAAGCGCGGGGGGCGGCCGGGGAGCTGTTTTTT; cdr3_aa: CASSQARGAAGELFF
d_call: TRBD2; j_call: TRBJ2-1; clone_size: .; v_call: TRBV5-1; cdr3_nt: TGCGCCAGCAGCTTGGGACTAGCGGGGACCAATGAGCAGTTCTTC; cdr3_aa: CASSLGLAGTNEQFF
d_call: .; j_call: TRBJ1-1; clone_size: .; v_call: TRBV28; cdr3_nt: TGTGCCAGCGGTGGACAGTCCTTGAACACTGAAGCTTTCTTT; cdr3_aa: CASGGQSLNTEAFF
d_call: TRBD1; j_call: TRBJ1-3; clone_size: .; v_call: TRBV15; cdr3_nt: TGTGCCACCAGCAGTCAGGGGGCTTTTGGAAACACCATATATTTT; cdr3_aa: CATSSQGAFGNTIYF
d_call: .; j_call: TRBJ1-5; clone_size: .; v_call: TRBV28; cdr3_nt: TGTGCCAGCAGTTTAGCGAGGTGGGGGAGGGAAGACCAGCCCCAGCATTTT; cdr3_aa: CASSLARWGREDQPQHF
d_call: TRBD2; j_call: TRBJ2-1; clone_size: .; v_call: TRBV6-6; cdr3_nt: TGTGCCAGCAGTTACTTGGGACTAGCGGACCATGAGCAGTTCTTC; cdr3_aa: CASSYLGLADHEQFF
d_call: TRBD1; j_call: TRBJ2-5; clone_size: once; v_call: TRBV7-6; cdr3_nt: TGTGCCAGCAGCTTAATAACGGGGACAGGGATAGAGACCCAGTACTTC; cdr3_aa: CASSLITGTGIETQYF
d_call: .; j_call: TRBJ1-3; clone_size: .; v_call: TRBV2; cdr3_nt: TGTGCCAGCAGGTCCGGTACGGCTGGAAACACCATATATTTT; cdr3_aa: CASRSGTAGNTIYF
d_call: TRBD1; j_call: TRBJ2-1; clone_size: once; v_call: TRBV19; cdr3_nt: TGTGCCAGTAGTAAAAGACAGGGCGGGTACAATGAGCAGTTCTTC; cdr3_aa: CASSKRQGGYNEQFF
d_call: .; j_call: TRBJ1-1; clone_size: .; v_call: TRBV6-5; cdr3_nt: TGTGCCAGCAGTTACGTTGCAGGGGCTGAAGCTTTCTTT; cdr3_aa: CASSYVAGAEAFF
d_call: .; j_call: TRBJ1-1; clone_size: .; v_call: TRBV6-5; cdr3_nt: TGTGCCAGCCCGGCGGGCACTGAAGCTTTCTTT; cdr3_aa: CASPAGTEAFF
d_call: TRBD1; j_call: TRBJ1-2; clone_size: .; v_call: TRBV19; cdr3_nt: TGTGCCAGTAGTAAACGACAGGGGGATACCAATGGCTACACCTTC; cdr3_aa: CASSKRQGDTNGYTF
d_call: TRBD2; j_call: TRBJ2-7; clone_size: once; v_call: TRBV19; cdr3_nt: TGTGCCACCCTCGCTAGCGGGAGTTGGGAGCAGTACTTC; cdr3_aa: CATLASGSWEQYF
d_call: .; j_call: TRBJ2-1; clone_size: .; v_call: TRBV10-3; cdr3_nt: TGTGCCATCAGTGCATCTTTCCAGGGGTACAATGAGCAGTTCTTC; cdr3_aa: CAISASFQGYNEQFF
d_call: .; j_call: TRBJ2-7; clone_size: .; v_call: TRBV29-1; cdr3_nt: TGCAGCGTGGGAGTCGGAGGGGGCCCCTACGAGCAGTACTTC; cdr3_aa: CSVGVGGGPYEQYF
d_call: .; j_call: TRBJ2-7; clone_size: .; v_call: TRBV2; cdr3_nt: TGTGCCAGCAGTGTGAGGGAAGCCACCTACGAGCAGTACTTC; cdr3_aa: CASSVREATYEQYF
d_call: TRBD2; j_call: TRBJ2-7; clone_size: .; v_call: TRBV5-4; cdr3_nt: TGTGCCAGCAGCTTGGGGACTAGCGGGCCCTACTACGAGCAGTACTTC; cdr3_aa: CASSLGTSGPYYEQYF
d_call: TRBD1; j_call: TRBJ1-1; clone_size: .; v_call: TRBV29-1; cdr3_nt: TGCAGCGTCCCGGGACAGGGGGCGCCGGGGACTGAAGCTTTCTTT; cdr3_aa: CSVPGQGAPGTEAFF
d_call: TRBD1; j_call: TRBJ2-7; clone_size: .; v_call: TRBV4-1; cdr3_nt: TGCGCCAGCAGCCAAGAGGGACAGGGGGCCTACGAGCAGTACTTC; cdr3_aa: CASSQEGQGAYEQYF
d_call: .; j_call: TRBJ2-5; clone_size: few; v_call: TRBV7-9; cdr3_nt: TGTGCCAGCAGCTTAGAACCTAGGCATGAAACCCAGTACTTC; cdr3_aa: CASSLEPRHETQYF
d_call: .; j_call: TRBJ2-7; clone_size: .; v_call: TRBV7-9; cdr3_nt: TGTGCCAGCAGCTTCGGACAGCCGTCCTACGAGCAGTACTTC; cdr3_aa: CASSFGQPSYEQYF
d_call: TRBD2; j_call: TRBJ2-1; clone_size: .; v_call: TRBV4-1; cdr3_nt: TGCGCCAGCAGCCCTACTAGCGGGAGACGCGATGAGCAGTTCTTC; cdr3_aa: CASSPTSGRRDEQFF
d_call: TRBD2; j_call: TRBJ2-1; clone_size: .; v_call: TRBV27; cdr3_nt: TGTGCCAGCAGCCCCACTAGCGGGGCTAACAATGAGCAGTTCTTC; cdr3_aa: CASSPTSGANNEQFF
d_call: .; j_call: TRBJ1-1; clone_size: .; v_call: TRBV18; cdr3_nt: TGTGCCAGCTCACCACGCCAGGGGACACAGAACACTGAAGCTTTCTTT; cdr3_aa: CASSPRQGTQNTEAFF
d_call: .; j_call: TRBJ2-1; clone_size: once; v_call: TRBV6-5; cdr3_nt: TGTGCCAGCGGGGGGGCCGGTTGGAATGAGCAGTTCTTC; cdr3_aa: CASGGAGWNEQFF
d_call: .; j_call: TRBJ2-7; clone_size: .; v_call: TRBV5-4; cdr3_nt: TGTGCCAGCAGCTTGGGCCGCCCTAGCTACGAGCAGTACTTC; cdr3_aa: CASSLGRPSYEQYF
d_call: TRBD2; j_call: TRBJ2-7; clone_size: .; v_call: TRBV5-3; cdr3_nt: TGTGCCAGAAGCTTGGGCACGGGACTAGCGGGAGGGGACTACGAGCAGTACTTC; cdr3_aa: CARSLGTGLAGGDYEQYF
d_call: TRBD2; j_call: TRBJ2-1; clone_size: .; v_call: TRBV4-2; cdr3_nt: TGTGCCAGCAGACGTAACTTAGCGGGAGGGAATGAGCAGTTCTTC; cdr3_aa: CASRRNLAGGNEQFF
d_call: .; j_call: TRBJ2-5; clone_size: .; v_call: TRBV28; cdr3_nt: TGTGCCAGCTTAGCAGGGAACCAAGAGACCCAGTACTTC; cdr3_aa: CASLAGNQETQYF